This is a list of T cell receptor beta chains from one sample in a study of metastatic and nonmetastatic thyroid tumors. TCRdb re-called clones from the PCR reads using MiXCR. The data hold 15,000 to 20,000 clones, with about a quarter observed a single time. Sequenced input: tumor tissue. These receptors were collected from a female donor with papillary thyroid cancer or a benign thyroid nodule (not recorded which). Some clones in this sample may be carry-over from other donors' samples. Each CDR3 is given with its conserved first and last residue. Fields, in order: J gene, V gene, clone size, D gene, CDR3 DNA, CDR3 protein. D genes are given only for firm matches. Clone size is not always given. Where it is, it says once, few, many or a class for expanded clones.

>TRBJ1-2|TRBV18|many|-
TGTGCCAGCTCACCAAGGACTTCAAGCGGCTACACCTTC
CASSPRTSSGYTF
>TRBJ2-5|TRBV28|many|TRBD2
TGTGCCAGCAGTTTCAACCCCTGGGGAGGGCCTGGTCAAGAGACCCAGTACTTC
CASSFNPWGGPGQETQYF
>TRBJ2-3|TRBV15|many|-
TGTGCCACCAGCACCCTTCAGGGTTACAAGGGCACAGATACGCAGTATTTT
CATSTLQGYKGTDTQYF
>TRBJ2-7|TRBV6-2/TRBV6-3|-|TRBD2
TGTGCCAGCAGAACCGGGACTAGGGGCGAGCAGTACTTC
CASRTGTRGEQYF
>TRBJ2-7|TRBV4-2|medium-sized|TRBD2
TGTGCCAGCAGCCAAGATGGACTAGCGGGAGAGAGGGAGCAGTACTTC
CASSQDGLAGEREQYF
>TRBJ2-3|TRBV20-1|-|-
TGCAGTGCTAGAGGAGAGTTCGGCACAGATACGCAGTATTTT
CSARGEFGTDTQYF
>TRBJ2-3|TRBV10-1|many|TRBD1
TGCGCCAGCAGTCCGGACAGGCCCACAGATACGCAGTATTTT
CASSPDRPTDTQYF
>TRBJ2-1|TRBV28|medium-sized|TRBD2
TGTGCCAGCAGTAGACTCGGGACTAGTAGACCAAAAGAGCAGTTCTTC
CASSRLGTSRPKEQFF
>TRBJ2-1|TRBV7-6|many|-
TGTGCCAGCGGCAGGGGTGGATCCTACAATGAGCAGTTCTTC
CASGRGGSYNEQFF
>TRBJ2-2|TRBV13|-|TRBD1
TGTGCCAGCAGCCCCCAGGGGGCGCAGGCCGGGGAGCTGTTTTTT
CASSPQGAQAGELFF
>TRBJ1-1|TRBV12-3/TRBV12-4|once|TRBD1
TGTGCCAGCAGCCTGTCGTACAGGGGTTTAGGCACTGAAGCTTTCTTT
CASSLSYRGLGTEAFF
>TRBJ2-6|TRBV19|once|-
TGTGCCAGTAGTAGAATAGGGGTAGGTACTGGGGCCAACGTCCTGACTTTC
CASSRIGVGTGANVLTF
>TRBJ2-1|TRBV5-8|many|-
TGTGCCAGCAGCTTGACCGAGACCAGGGGAGTTGAGCAGTTCTTC
CASSLTETRGVEQFF
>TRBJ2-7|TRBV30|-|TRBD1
TGTGCCTGCAGGACAGGGGATGGGTACTTC
CACRTGDGYF
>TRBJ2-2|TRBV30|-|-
TGTGCCTGGAGTCTTCGACCCGGGGGGGAGCTGTTTTTT
CAWSLRPGGELFF
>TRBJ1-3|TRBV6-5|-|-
TGTGCCAGCAGTTACTCGCGTGGAAACACCATATATTTT
CASSYSRGNTIYF
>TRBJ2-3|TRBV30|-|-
TGTGCCTGGAGTAAATCAGGGGGCACAGATACGCAGTATTTT
CAWSKSGGTDTQYF
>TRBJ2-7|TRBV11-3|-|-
TGTGCCAGCAGCTATAGACAGAGAAGCTCCTACGAGCAGTACTTC
CASSYRQRSSYEQYF
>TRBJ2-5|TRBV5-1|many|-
TGCGCCAGCAGCGGAAGGGCCCGGGGGCAACAAGAGACCCAGTACTTC
CASSGRARGQQETQYF
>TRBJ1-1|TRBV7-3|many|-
TGTGCCAGCAGCCTTATAGGGGGGGGCACTGAAGCTTTCTTT
CASSLIGGGTEAFF